A single sample is the source of the 27 T cell receptor beta chains below, sequenced in a study of T cells expressing NK-cell markers. TCRdb reprocessed the 5' RACE reads and reports one entry per CDR3 protein, with no DNA. Its listing shows roughly 170,000 distinct CDR3 sequences. The material sequenced was blood T cells: a sorted CD56 or NKG2C T cell subset, CD4+ or CD8+ T cells, or bulk PBMC T cells (not recorded which). All receptors come from a woman between 18 and 70 years old in good health.

J is TRBJ2-1 and V is TRBV20-1; the TCRdb call, TRBD2, lacks DNA for checking. In germline, CDR1 is DFQATT, CDR2 SNEGSKA (reference sequence). This CDR3 is built from 18 residues. The CDR3 region is CSAKGWLAGQLKYNEQFF.

The V gene is TRBV5-1, the J gene TRBJ2-1; TCRdb lists TRBD1, though no DNA is available to test this call. The CDR3 covers 16 residues. Germline values: CDR1 SGHRS, CDR2 YFSETQ. This CDR3 is CASSDRQGERNNEQFF.

J is TRBJ2-4 and V is TRBV6-6; absent DNA, TCRdb's TRBD1 call cannot be checked. This CDR3 has 11 residues. Germline V CDR1 and CDR2: MNHNY, SVGAGI (reference sequence). This CDR3 is CASEVANIQYF.

V is TRBV24-1 and J is TRBJ2-3; TCRdb reports TRBD2, a call that lacks DNA to check it against. The CDR3 runs to 17 residues. Germline V gene sequence: CDR1 KGHDR, CDR2 SFDVKD. CDR3 residues: CATSDSHRGGLIDTQYF.

This chain connects TRBV28 to TRBJ1-1; TCRdb picks TRBD1, but there is no DNA to check that call. The germline V gene has CDR1 MDHEN and CDR2 SYDVKM. This CDR3 comprises 15 residues. The CDR3 loop reads CASSHQGASNTEAFF.

The chain has TRBV20-1 and TRBJ2-5. The length of the CDR3 is 15 residues. Looked up from germline, CDR1 is DFQATT and CDR2 is SNEGSKA (reference sequence). This CDR3 is CSARGLRTSRETQYF.

The genes are TRBV7-9 and TRBJ1-1; the TCRdb D gene call, TRBD1, has no DNA to confirm it. The V gene's germline CDR1 is SEHNR and CDR2 FQNEAQ (reference sequence). This CDR3 has 14 residues. CDR3 amino acids: CASSSTSGFTEAFF.

This chain uses TRBV5-1 with TRBJ2-7; the TCRdb call, TRBD1, lacks DNA for checking. The CDR3 consists of 14 residues. From germline, CDR1 is SGHRS and CDR2 YFSETQ. This CDR3 is CASSSGTPRNEQYF.

The V and J genes are TRBV5-6 and TRBJ2-7; the TCRdb call, TRBD1, lacks DNA for checking. Germline values: CDR1 SGHDT, CDR2 YYEEEE. The CDR3 runs 14 residues. The CDR3 protein is CASSLVQGRLEQYF.

The gene calls are TRBV20-1 and TRBJ2-1. The CDR3 loop spans 14 amino acids. The germline gives CDR1 DFQATT, CDR2 SNEGSKA (reference sequence). CDR3 residues: CSARGRGALNEQFF.

V is TRBV15 and J is TRBJ2-1. The CDR3 runs 12 residues. Germline loops: CDR1 LNHNV, CDR2 YYDKDF (reference sequence). CDR3 loop: CATSRWENEQFF. Complete variable domain (other parts from reference TRBV15 and TRBJ2-1): DAMVIQNPRYQVTQFGKPVTLSCSQTLNHNVMYWYQQKSSQAPKLLFHYYDKDFNNEADTPDNFQSRRPNTSFCFLDIRSPGLGDTAMYLCATSRWENEQFFGPGTRLTVL.

V is TRBV20-1 and J is TRBJ2-7; TCRdb selects TRBD2, and the lack of DNA leaves this call unchecked. This CDR3 is 14 amino acids long. Looked up from germline, CDR1 is DFQATT and CDR2 is SNEGSKA (reference sequence). The CDR3 reads CSASIPGKTYEQYF.

This rearrangement joins TRBV7-2 to TRBJ2-7; TCRdb lists TRBD2, though no DNA is available to test this call. This CDR3 has 12 amino acids. In germline, CDR1 is SGHTA, CDR2 FQGNSA. CDR3 sequence reads: CASSGPSGTQYF.

The gene calls are TRBV4-2 and TRBJ2-5; the TCRdb call, TRBD2, lacks DNA for checking. The CDR3 is 16 residues long. CDR1 is LGHNA, CDR2 YNFKEQ, per germline. The CDR3 region is CASSQGSKGEGETQYF.

The chain is built from TRBV12-3 or TRBV12-4 and TRBJ2-2; absent DNA, TCRdb's TRBD2 call cannot be checked. The CDR3 is made up of 15 amino acids. CDR3 sequence reads: CASSLPGIGTGELFF.

The V gene is TRBV12-3 or TRBV12-4, the J gene TRBJ2-7; TCRdb outputs TRBD1, but without DNA this stays unchecked. This CDR3 spans 11 amino acids. CDR3 amino acids: CASSEGGPQYF.

The V and J genes are TRBV9 and TRBJ2-1; TCRdb reports TRBD2, a call that lacks DNA to check it against. This CDR3 has 19 amino acids. CDR1 SGDLS and CDR2 YYNGEE come from the germline V gene. The CDR3 protein is CASSVDPTSGVSSYNEQFF.

CDR3 protein: CASSSGTGYEKLFF. J is TRBJ1-4 and V is TRBV11-2; the TCRdb D gene call, TRBD1, has no DNA to confirm it. The germline V gene encodes CDR1 SGHAT and CDR2 FQNNGV. This CDR3 comprises 14 residues.

The chain recombines TRBV5-1 with TRBJ2-3; TCRdb picks TRBD1, but there is no DNA to check that call. CDR1 and CDR2 (germline): SGHRS, YFSETQ. The CDR3 length is 15 residues. This CDR3 is CASSPRWGSTDTQYF.

This rearrangement joins TRBV5-5 to TRBJ2-7; there is no DNA to check the TCRdb D call of TRBD1. This CDR3 comprises 15 residues. In germline, CDR1 is SGHKS, CDR2 YYEKEE (reference sequence). The CDR3 sequence: CASSFNTGRNGEQYF.

The CDR3 is CASSLRTRTDTQYF. This rearrangement joins TRBV6-1 to TRBJ2-3. CDR3 length equals 14 residues. Looked up from germline, CDR1 is MNHNS and CDR2 is SASEGT.

The chain joins TRBV7-6 to TRBJ2-1; TCRdb's D call, TRBD1, is unchecked because there is no DNA. The V gene's germline CDR1 is SGHVS and CDR2 FNYEAQ. CDR3 length: 14 residues. CDR3 loop: CASSQEGRRNEQFF. The complete variable domain, with remaining parts taken from reference TRBV7-6 and TRBJ2-1, reads GAGVSQSPRYKVTKRGQDVALRCDPISGHVSLYWYRQALGQGPEFLTYFNYEAQQDKSGLPNDRFSAERPEGSISTLTIQRTEQRDSAMYRCASSQEGRRNEQFFGPGTRLTVL.

The chain employs TRBV6-5 and TRBJ1-1; absent DNA, TCRdb's TRBD1 call cannot be checked. Germline assignment: CDR1 MNHEY and CDR2 SVGAGI. CDR3 size: 13 residues. Here the CDR3 reads CASSLQAATEAFF.

The rearrangement links TRBV5-6 to TRBJ2-1; TCRdb's D call of TRBD2 is untestable without DNA. The CDR3 has 16 amino acids. Germline V gives CDR1 SGHDT, CDR2 YYEEEE. CDR3 protein: CASSFGLAGGYNEQFF.

V gene TRBV20-1 combines with J gene TRBJ2-1; with no DNA, the TCRdb D assignment of TRBD2 cannot be verified. The CDR3 extends over 15 amino acids. Germline CDR1 DFQATT, CDR2 SNEGSKA (reference sequence). The CDR3 sequence: CSAPTSGRSYNEQFF.

J is TRBJ1-2 and V is TRBV12-3 or TRBV12-4; TCRdb outputs TRBD1, but without DNA this stays unchecked. The CDR3 is 16 residues long. The CDR3 loop is CASSRAAVSPYYGYTF.

The chain couples TRBV12-3 or TRBV12-4 to TRBJ2-1. This CDR3 contains 16 residues. This chain's CDR3 is CASSLGVYSPTNEQFF.